A single sample gave rise to the 21 T cell receptor beta chains below, sequenced in a study of cytomegalovirus exposure and HLA in healthy donors. Researchers ran the PCR with 60 Vbeta and 13 Jbeta primers. The repertoire was sequenced with immunoSEQ multiplex PCR; TCRdb's copy has only in-frame clones and lacks some. The repertoire holds about 150,000 clones, with nearly 80% as singletons. The sample consisted of PBMCs. The receptors derive from a man younger than 40 in good health and CMV-seropositive.

The rearrangement uses TRBV5-6 and TRBJ2-3, with 7 positions matching TRBD2. V trimming: 0 bases; J trimming: 2 bases; junction bases outside the gene matches: 6. The CDR3 spans 16 residues. CDR1 is SGHDT, CDR2 YYEEEE, per germline. Written as DNA, the CDR3 is TGTGCCAGCAGCTTGGTGTGGGCGGGAGACACAGATACGCAGTATTTT. Amino acids: CASSLVWAGDTDTQYF. Together with reference TRBV5-6 and TRBJ2-3, the CDR3 gives the full variable domain: DAGVTQSPTHLIKTRGQQVTLRCSPKSGHDTVSWYQQALGQGPQFIFQYYEEEERQRGNFPDRFSGHQFPNYSSELNVNALLLGDSALYLCASSLVWAGDTDTQYFGPGTRLTVL.

This chain connects TRBV14 to TRBJ2-1, with TRBD2 identical over 14 bases. The CDR3 runs 15 residues. Per germline, CDR1 SGHDN and CDR2 FVKESK. V lost 4 bases, J lost 7 bases, and 3 bases stayed unmatched. CDR3 sequence: CASSPWTSGGNEQFF. The CDR3 nucleotides read TGTGCCAGCAGCCCCTGGACTAGCGGGGGGAATGAGCAGTTCTTC.

J is TRBJ1-1 and V is TRBV5-1, with a possible D match to TRBD1 (5 bases). The V gene lost 4 bases and the J gene lost 0 bases, with 16 bases spanning the gap. This CDR3 region has 16 residues. In germline, CDR1 is SGHRS, CDR2 YFSETQ. The CDR3 nucleotides are TGCGCCAGCAGCCTGGCGGGAGGGGCCTTGAACACTGAAGCTTTCTTT. It yields the protein CASSLAGGALNTEAFF.

The chain links TRBV27 to TRBJ2-6; D is perhaps TRBD1 (5 bases). This CDR3 has 17 residues. The germline V gene encodes CDR1 MNHEY and CDR2 SMNVEV (reference sequence). V lost 4 bases, J lost 1 base, and 14 bases lay in between. This chain's CDR3 is CASSSSGFSSGANVLTF. The CDR3 nucleotides read TGTGCCAGCAGTTCCTCAGGGTTCAGTTCTGGGGCCAACGTCCTGACTTTC.

Only a few counts were recorded for this clone. This rearrangement joins TRBV6-1 to TRBJ2-2; D is ambiguous. V shed 2 bases and J shed 1 base, with 8 bases lying between them. Germline CDR1 MNHNS, CDR2 SASEGT. This CDR3 has 15 residues. The chain's CDR3 is CASSELSGNTGELFF. CDR3 DNA sequence: TGTGCCAGCAGTGAATTATCAGGGAACACCGGGGAGCTGTTTTTT.

This chain uses TRBV7-8 with TRBJ2-3; weak D call: TRBD2 (6 bases). The CDR3 has 18 amino acids. The germline CDR1 and CDR2 sequences are SGHVS and FQNEAQ. Deletions cut 0 bases from V and 3 bases from J, with 19 bases between. In DNA form, the CDR3 reads TGTGCCAGCAGCTTAGCCCCTAGCCCGCGACGGGAGACAGATACGCAGTATTTT. Amino acid sequence: CASSLAPSPRRETDTQYF.

V usage is TRBV5-6 and J usage is TRBJ2-7; D is unresolved. CDR3 size: 12 residues. Trimming removed 5 bases from V and 2 bases from J, with 8 bases in between. Germline CDR1 SGHDT, CDR2 YYEEEE. The CDR3 protein is CASSSVAYEQYF. CDR3 DNA sequence: TGTGCCAGCAGTTCCGTAGCCTACGAGCAGTACTTC.

The gene calls are TRBV27 and TRBJ2-3; TRBD2 matches 10 bases. V gave up 7 bases and J gave up 6 bases; unmatched junction bases: 7. In germline, CDR1 is MNHEY, CDR2 SMNVEV (reference sequence). This CDR3 has 14 amino acids. In DNA form, the CDR3 reads TGTGCCAGCACCCAGCGGGAGGGCCGCGATACGCAGTATTTT. Translated, it gives CASTQREGRDTQYF.

This clone was counted between two and nine times. The rearrangement uses TRBV7-2 and TRBJ2-7, with 7 bases that match TRBD1. The CDR3 is 16 residues long. CDR1 is SGHTA, CDR2 FQGNSA, per germline. The V segment lost 4 bases and the J segment 4 bases; nucleotides outside the gene matches: 13. The CDR3 region is CASSYPVTGQPYEQYF. The CDR3 bases are TGTGCCAGCAGCTATCCCGTGACAGGGCAACCTTACGAGCAGTACTTC.

Details on this clone: At one boundary the junction diverges from the germline segment, which might be a read error. The chain carries TRBV7-7 and TRBJ2-5; 10 bases align to TRBD2. Gene TRBJ2-7 matches the end of the DNA better, so the J call may be wrong. Germline CDR1 reads SSHAT; CDR2 reads FNYEAQ (reference sequence). This CDR3 has 15 residues. This CDR3 is CASSPGLAVSYEQYF. The CDR3 nucleotides are TGTGCTAGCAGCCCCGGACTAGCGGTTTCCTACGAGCAGTACTTC.

The chain recombines TRBV30 with TRBJ2-7, with TRBD1 matching over 7 bases. The length of the CDR3 is 13 residues. Per germline, CDR1 GTSNPN and CDR2 SVGIG (reference sequence). V shed 3 bases, J shed 3 bases, and the junction held 5 bases outside the gene matches. This CDR3 is CAWSLGDSYEQYF. In DNA, the CDR3 is TGTGCCTGGAGCCTAGGGGACAGCTACGAGCAGTACTTC. The whole variable domain, remainder taken from reference TRBV30 and TRBJ2-7, is SQTIHQWPATLVQPVGSPLSLECTVEGTSNPNLYWYRQAAGRGLQLLFYSVGIGQISSEVPQNLSASRPQDRQFILSSKKLLLSDSGFYLCAWSLGDSYEQYFGPGTRLTVT.

The rearrangement joins TRBV9 to TRBJ2-5; 10 bases are a match to TRBD2. CDR3 length: 15 residues. Germline trimming cut 0 bases from V and 6 bases from J; bases unmatched to any gene: 5. Germline V gene sequence: CDR1 SGDLS, CDR2 YYNGEE. CDR3 sequence reads: CASSVGDSGRKTQYF. The DNA of the CDR3 is TGTGCCAGCAGCGTAGGTGATAGCGGGAGGAAGACCCAGTACTTC. The full variable domain, completed using reference TRBV9 and TRBJ2-5, is DSGVTQTPKHLITATGQRVTLRCSPRSGDLSVYWYQQSLDQGLQFLIQYYNGEERAKGNILERFSAQQFPDLHSELNLSSLELGDSALYFCASSVGDSGRKTQYFGPGTRLLVL.

J is TRBJ2-1 and V is TRBV7-2, with D tentatively TRBD1 (5 bases). The V and J ends lost 1 base and 9 bases respectively, with 10 bases between them. CDR1 and CDR2 from the germline V gene are SGHTA and FQGNSA. The CDR3 consists of 13 residues. In DNA form, the CDR3 reads TGTGCCAGCAGCTTAGTCGTGCAGGGTGAGCAGTTCTTC. This encodes CASSLVVQGEQFF.

The J gene is TRBJ2-1, the V gene TRBV27; a possible D gene is TRBD2 (6 bases). The CDR3 sequence is 15 residues long. Trimming pared 4 bases from V and 3 bases from J, leaving 13 bases between. The germline V gene encodes CDR1 MNHEY and CDR2 SMNVEV (reference sequence). In nucleotides, the CDR3 is TGTGCCAGCAGTTACCGGGACTTACTCTACAATGAGCAGTTCTTC. Its translation: CASSYRDLLYNEQFF.

The chain joins TRBV2 to TRBJ1-4; D is undetermined. The V end was cut by 4 bases, the J end by 4 bases, with 7 bases between. The CDR3 is 13 residues long. Per the germline V gene, CDR1 is SNHLY and CDR2 is FYNNEI. CDR3 in amino acids: CASSVNSNEKLFF. The CDR3 region has the DNA TGTGCCAGCAGTGTGAACAGTAATGAAAAACTGTTTTTT.

The rearrangement joins TRBV5-6 to TRBJ2-7; D is unclear. This CDR3 contains 12 residues. Germline V CDR1 and CDR2: SGHDT, YYEEEE. Trimming pared 1 base from V and 1 base from J, leaving 3 bases between. The CDR3 loop reads CASSLYSYEQYF. The CDR3 bases are TGTGCCAGCAGCTTGTATTCCTACGAGCAGTACTTC.

V and J are TRBV5-4 and TRBJ2-6, with a possible D match to TRBD2 (5 bases). The length of the CDR3 is 16 residues. Germline lookup yields CDR1 SGHNT and CDR2 YYREEE (reference sequence). Trimming removed 4 bases from V and 2 bases from J, with 13 bases in between. The CDR3 reads CASSPRGTTGANVLTF. The CDR3 region has the DNA TGTGCCAGCAGCCCTCGGGGTACGACTGGGGCCAACGTCCTGACTTTC. Using reference TRBV5-4 and TRBJ2-6 for the parts outside the CDR3, the full variable domain is ETGVTQSPTHLIKTRGQQVTLRCSSQSGHNTVSWYQQALGQGPQFIFQYYREEENGRGNFPPRFSGLQFPNYSSELNVNALELDDSALYLCASSPRGTTGANVLTFGAGSRLTVL.

V gene TRBV28 combines with J gene TRBJ1-4, with 7 positions matching TRBD1. Germline CDR1 MDHEN, CDR2 SYDVKM. This CDR3 is 13 amino acids long. The trim removed 6 bases at V and 7 bases at J, leaving 5 bases unmatched. The CDR3 nucleotides read TGTGCCAGCAGCTCACAGGGGAGTGAAAAACTGTTTTTT. Translating it yields CASSSQGSEKLFF.

This clone was picked up a small number of times. J is TRBJ2-7 and V is TRBV6-6, with 7 bases that match TRBD1. Germline V gives CDR1 MNHNY, CDR2 SVGAGI (reference sequence). V lost 6 bases and J lost 0; bases outside the gene matches: 8. The length of the CDR3 is 15 residues. CDR3 region: CASSQTGDISYEQYF. The CDR3 DNA sequence: TGTGCCAGCAGCCAAACAGGGGACATCTCCTACGAGCAGTACTTC.

This clone appeared a single time. V gene TRBV5-5 combines with J gene TRBJ2-1; TRBD2 is a possible D gene (5 bases). V lost 4 bases and J lost 0, with 11 bases in between. The germline gives CDR1 SGHKS, CDR2 YYEKEE (reference sequence). This CDR3 contains 15 residues. CDR3 coding DNA: TGTGCCAGCAGCAGTGTAGGGAGCTCCTACAATGAGCAGTTCTTC. Translated, it gives CASSSVGSSYNEQFF.

V is TRBV5-4 and J is TRBJ1-2; the D gene is possibly TRBD1 (5 bases). Trimming took off 10 bases at V and 6 bases at J, with 16 bases between the two ends. The CDR3 has 12 amino acids. CDR1 and CDR2 from the germline V gene are SGHNT and YYREEE (reference sequence). The CDR3 coding sequence is TGTGCCTTGGCCCTGCAAGGGGATGGCTACACCTTC. Its protein is CALALQGDGYTF.